This T cell receptor beta chain came from a study of vaccination effects on CD4 cells after COVID-19. Sequenced by immunoSEQ multiplex PCR; TCRdb stores in-frame clones only, minus some. The table records fewer than 40,000 clones, about 67% of them present only once. A few counts support this clone. Its matching antigen is unknown. General study results and limits: Early post-infection timepoints were missing from the study, which also had few convalescent patients.

At the end of approximately 10 days of culture, CD4+ T cells were isolated. BNT162b2 vaccine or mRNA-1273 vaccine was given to participants in two doses. Germline assignment: CDR1 SGHNT and CDR2 YYREEE (reference sequence). The CDR3 is 15 amino acids. The ends lost 3 bases at V and 9 bases at J; junction bases unmatched: 10. The source was CD4+ T cells from PBMCs cultured without peptide, collected after COVID-19 vaccination. The chain links TRBV5-4 to TRBJ2-1; 9 bases fit TRBD1. This sequence originates from a human donor who received a COVID-19 vaccine. The CDR3 protein is CASSSRDRVAGEQFF. CDR3 coding DNA: TGTGCCAGCAGCTCCCGGGACAGGGTAGCCGGTGAGCAGTTCTTC.